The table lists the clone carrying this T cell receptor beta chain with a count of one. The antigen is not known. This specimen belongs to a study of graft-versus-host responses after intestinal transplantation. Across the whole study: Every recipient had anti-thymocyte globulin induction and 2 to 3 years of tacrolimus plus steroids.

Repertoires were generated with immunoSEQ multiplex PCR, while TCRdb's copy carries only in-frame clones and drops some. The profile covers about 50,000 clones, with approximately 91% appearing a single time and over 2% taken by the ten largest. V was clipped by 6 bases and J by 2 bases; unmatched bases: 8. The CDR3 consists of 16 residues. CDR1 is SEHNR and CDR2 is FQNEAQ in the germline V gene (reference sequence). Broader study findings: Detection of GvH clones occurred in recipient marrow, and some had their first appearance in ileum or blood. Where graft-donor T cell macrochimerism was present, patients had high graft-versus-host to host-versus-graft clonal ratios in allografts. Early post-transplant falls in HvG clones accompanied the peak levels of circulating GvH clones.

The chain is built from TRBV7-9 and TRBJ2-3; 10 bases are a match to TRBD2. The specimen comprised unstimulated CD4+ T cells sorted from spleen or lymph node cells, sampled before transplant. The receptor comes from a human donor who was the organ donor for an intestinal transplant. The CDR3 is CASSTSGRALTDTQYF. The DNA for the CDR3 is TGTGCCAGCAGTACCAGCGGGAGGGCCCTCACAGATACGCAGTATTTT.